This TCR beta chain was sequenced for a study of T-cell memory formation after mild COVID-19. The study, taken as a whole, reports: Clones that contracted from day 15 to 85 were balanced CD4/CD8, while later expanders leaned CD4+. Certain responding clones were present in pre-infection memory, suggesting participation of cross-reactive memory.

TCR alpha and TCR beta cDNA libraries carrying sample barcodes and UMIs came from 5'RACE with constant-segment primers. MiXCR, run by TCRdb on the 5' RACE reads, gives a single entry per CDR3 protein. Among approximately 500,000 distinct CDR3 sequences listed, around a quarter were seen once. The CDR3 sequence is 17 residues long. This clonotype occurred a few times. Its antigen is unidentified. This TCR was sampled from an adult woman who had mild COVID-19 (a few samples of this study predate the infection). Cell type and time point are not known. The rearrangement joins TRBV21-1 to TRBJ2-5; TRBD1 was called by the table and not checked on the DNA. TRBV21-1 represents a pseudogene. Sequences were obtained from PBMCs or a T cell subset sorted from them (not recorded which). CDR3 sequence reads: CASSKGGRLARKETQYF. In nucleotides, the CDR3 is TGTGCCAGCAGCAAGGGGGGTAGGTTAGCTAGAAAAGAGACCCAGTACTTC.